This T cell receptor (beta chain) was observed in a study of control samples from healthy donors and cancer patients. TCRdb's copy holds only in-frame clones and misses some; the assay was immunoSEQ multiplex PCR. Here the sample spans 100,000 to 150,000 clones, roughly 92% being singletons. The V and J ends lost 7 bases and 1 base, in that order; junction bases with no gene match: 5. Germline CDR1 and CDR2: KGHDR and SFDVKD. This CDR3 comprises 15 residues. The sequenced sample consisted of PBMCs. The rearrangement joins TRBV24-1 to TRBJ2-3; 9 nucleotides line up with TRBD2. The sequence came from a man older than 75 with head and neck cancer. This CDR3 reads CATSGGLAGTDTQYF. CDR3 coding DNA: TGTGCCACCAGCGGGGGACTAGCAGGCACAGATACGCAGTATTTT.